Listed here are 10 T cell receptor beta chains from one sample, sequenced in a study of cytomegalovirus exposure and HLA in healthy donors. The PCR ran on 60 Vbeta and 13 Jbeta primers. The data were produced by immunoSEQ multiplex PCR, yet TCRdb's version contains in-frame clones alone and is incomplete. This sample carries some 140,000 clones, roughly 70% of them seen once, and the ten largest clones take about 2%. Sequencing was carried out using PBMCs. The receptors here all came from a man aged 30 to 39 in good health and CMV-seronegative.

Comments on this clone: Germline and junction disagree at one end, which may indicate a read error. DNA for the CDR3: TGTTCCAGCAGCAGCGGGACAGGGGGCATTATCCCTGAAGCTTTCTTT. Residues: CSSSSGTGGIIPEAFF. The V call is TRBV7-9, the J call TRBJ1-1; 12 nucleotides line up with TRBD1. Germline CDR1 reads SEHNR; CDR2 reads FQNEAQ (reference sequence). The CDR3 has 16 residues.

As concerns this clone: The junction shows a germline mismatch at one end, possibly a read error. The V gene is TRBV6-4, the J gene TRBJ1-6; no clear D. The CDR3 totals 15 residues. Germline CDR1 is MRHNA and CDR2 is SNTAGT. This CDR3 is CASSYSTPQNSPLHF. The CDR3 DNA reads TGTGCCAGCAGTTACTCGACACCGCAGAATTCACCCCTCCACTTT.

The chain recombines TRBV14 with TRBJ1-4; possible D gene TRBD1, 5 bases. Germline lookup yields CDR1 SGHDN and CDR2 FVKESK. The V gene lost 9 bases and the J gene lost 6 bases, with 14 bases spanning the gap. This CDR3 region has 13 residues. CDR3 region: CASCPTGDEKLFF. CDR3 DNA: TGTGCCAGTTGCCCCACGGGGGATGAAAAACTGTTTTTT.

As to this clone: This specimen includes other DNA sequences encoding the same CDR3. The V gene is TRBV5-1, the J gene TRBJ2-1, with 9 bases identical to TRBD1. Germline CDR1 and CDR2: SGHRS and YFSETQ. V lost 0 bases and J lost 3; bases outside the gene matches: 4. The CDR3 spans 16 residues. CDR3 DNA sequence: TGCGCCAGCAGCTTGGCCCCGGGACAGGGCTACAATGAGCAGTTCTTC. Residues: CASSLAPGQGYNEQFF.

J is TRBJ2-7 and V is TRBV6-1, with TRBD1 as a possible D gene (5 bases). Trimming removed 6 bases at V and 1 base at J, with 16 bases between. Germline V CDR1 and CDR2: MNHNS, SASEGT. The CDR3 is 15 residues long. The CDR3 here is CASRPQGLISYEQYF. CDR3 nucleotide sequence: TGTGCCAGCAGACCCCAGGGCCTAATATCCTACGAGCAGTACTTC.

This clone turned up a few times. The chain joins TRBV5-4 to TRBJ2-2, with TRBD1 identical over 11 bases. Germline trimming cut 3 bases from V and 6 bases from J; bases unmatched to any gene: 4. This CDR3 is built from 15 residues. CDR1 and CDR2 from the germline V gene are SGHNT and YYREEE (reference sequence). Written as DNA, the CDR3 is TGTGCCAGCAGCTCCGGACAGGGGGCCCCCGGGGAGCTGTTTTTT. Translation: CASSSGQGAPGELFF.

This chain uses TRBV5-3 with TRBJ1-3; a possible D gene is TRBD1 (6 bases). TRBV5-3 is labeled an ORF, and its function is uncertain. This CDR3 has 14 amino acids. V was trimmed by 3 bases and J by 1 base, leaving 8 bases between them. CDR3 in amino acids: CARSSQGSGNTIYF. CDR3 in DNA: TGTGCCAGAAGCTCACAGGGATCTGGAAACACCATATATTTT.

The V call is TRBV11-1, the J call TRBJ2-7, with 8 bases aligning to TRBD1. V was pared by 1 base and J by 0 bases, with 2 bases of the junction left unmatched. CDR1 is SGHAT and CDR2 is FQDESV in the germline V gene (reference sequence). CDR3 size: 15 residues. This CDR3 reads CASSLEGTGSYEQYF. The CDR3 bases are TGTGCCAGCAGCTTAGAAGGGACAGGCTCCTACGAGCAGTACTTC.

This clone was detected only once. V usage is TRBV5-1 and J usage is TRBJ1-2; 7 bases match TRBD1. CDR3 length: 14 amino acids. Germline V gene lookup returns CDR1 SGHRS and CDR2 YFSETQ. Germline trimming cut 2 bases from V and 3 bases from J; bases unmatched to any gene: 4. CDR3 in amino acids: CASSLVGTDYGYTF. As DNA, the CDR3 is TGCGCCAGCAGCTTAGTCGGGACAGACTATGGCTACACCTTC.

This chain connects TRBV2 to TRBJ2-5, with 8 bases matching TRBD1. The germline gives CDR1 SNHLY, CDR2 FYNNEI. This CDR3 region has 14 residues. V gave up 6 bases and J gave up 1 base; unmatched junction bases: 4. CDR3 region: CASSPDRAQETQYF. CDR3 in DNA: TGTGCCAGCAGCCCGGACAGGGCCCAAGAGACCCAGTACTTC.